The 4 T cell receptor beta chains given below trace back to one sample, sequenced in a study of cytomegalovirus exposure and HLA in healthy donors. Repertoires were generated with immunoSEQ multiplex PCR, while TCRdb's copy carries only in-frame clones and drops some. The data hold about 220,000 clones, with about 93% observed a single time. Sample: PBMCs. The receptors originated from a woman under 30 in good health and CMV-seronegative.

The chain recombines TRBV5-4 with TRBJ1-2; TRBD1 agrees at 7 bases. The J segment lost 5 bases and the V segment lost 4 bases, leaving 11 bases of the junction unmatched. This CDR3 spans 15 amino acids. Germline V gives CDR1 SGHNT, CDR2 YYREEE (reference sequence). CDR3 nucleotide sequence: TGTGCCAGCAGCCTCCAACCACAGGGGCCTTATGGCTACACCTTC. It encodes CASSLQPQGPYGYTF.

This clone is a singleton in its sample. The chain joins TRBV29-1 to TRBJ2-7; D remains ambiguous. The CDR3 runs 11 residues. From germline, CDR1 is SQVTM and CDR2 ANQGSEA. Trimming took 4 bases from V and 7 from J, leaving 11 bases between them. CDR3 in DNA: TGCAGCGTTGTCGGTAGCTTGGAGCAGTACTTC. This translates into CSVVGSLEQYF.

The CDR3 protein is CASSQSWQVGNEQFF. The CDR3 bases are TGTGCCAGCAGCCAATCTTGGCAGGTAGGCAATGAGCAGTTCTTC. The V and J genes are TRBV16 and TRBJ2-1, with D uncertain. The CDR3 has 15 amino acids. Germline V gene sequence: CDR1 KGHSY, CDR2 FQNENV. Trimming shortened V by 0 bases and J by 6 bases, and 12 bases separated the two germline ends.

The V gene is TRBV2, the J gene TRBJ1-4, with 9 bases aligning to TRBD1. Germline V gene data show CDR1 as SNHLY and CDR2 as FYNNEI. Trimming removed 6 bases from V and 8 bases from J; junction bases left unmatched: 1. The CDR3 runs to 12 residues. The DNA of the CDR3 is TGTGCCAGCAGCGGACAGGGGGAAAAACTGTTTTTT. Its translation: CASSGQGEKLFF.